The next 3 T cell receptor beta chains were all read from a single sample in a study of B cell selection in AIRE deficiency. Profiling relied on immunoSEQ multiplex PCR, and the TCRdb table lists in-frame clones only, not all of them. The sample includes about 26,000 clones, approximately 90% seen only once; the top ten take about 1%. Regulatory T cells were sorted as CD4+CD25hiCD127low/negative cells. Sample: CD4+CD25+ Tregs sorted from PBMCs. These receptors all come from a human donor in good health.

The chain links TRBV29-1 to TRBJ2-7, with D possibly TRBD2 on 5 matching bases. The ends were cut back, 3 bases at V and 4 bases at J, with 10 bases in the middle. The CDR3 runs to 12 residues. In germline, CDR1 is SQVTM, CDR2 ANQGSEA. This CDR3 is CSVDAGGYEQYF. The CDR3 region has the DNA TGCAGCGTTGATGCGGGTGGTTACGAGCAGTACTTC.

This clone is a singleton in its sample. V usage is TRBV10-3 and J usage is TRBJ2-7; 9 bases align to TRBD2. V shed 5 bases, J shed 2 bases, and the junction held 7 bases outside the gene matches. The CDR3 consists of 15 residues. Germline loops: CDR1 ENHRY, CDR2 SYGVKD. The CDR3 DNA follows: TGTGCCATCAGTTCTACTAGCGGGTCACCCTACGAGCAGTACTTC. This sequence encodes CAISSTSGSPYEQYF.

This clone was recorded only once. Different DNA sequences within this sample yield the same CDR3. The CDR3 spells CASSYPGEYGYTF. The CDR3 coding sequence is TGTGCCAGCAGTTACCCGGGAGAATATGGCTACACCTTC. V is TRBV6-6 and J is TRBJ1-2; D uncertain. V shed 2 bases and J shed 5 bases, with 9 bases lying between them. Germline V gives CDR1 MNHNY, CDR2 SVGAGI (reference sequence). This CDR3 has 13 amino acids.